What follows are 15 T cell receptor beta chains derived from one specimen sequenced in a study of T-cell reconstitution after alpha-beta-depleted transplantation in children. TCRbeta library construction was performed incorporating unique molecular identifiers. TCRdb recomputed calls from the PCR reads with MiXCR, one row per CDR3 protein. In the table there are hundreds of thousands of distinct CDR3 sequences, roughly 23% of which are singletons. The sequencing used PBMCs, mostly from graft donor cells, collected 360 days after TCRalphabeta/CD19-depleted stem cell transplant. The receptors stem from a boy younger than two who had a stem cell transplant for acute myeloid leukemia, so the T cells may come from the graft donor.

Only a few counts were recorded for this clonotype. V and J are TRBV6-5 and TRBJ2-3, with 7 bases identical to TRBD2. There are 15 residues in the CDR3. Germline V gene sequence: CDR1 MNHEY, CDR2 SVGAGI. With 0 bases clipped from V and 5 bases from J, the junction kept 5 bases outside the gene matches. CDR3 loop: CASSYSSGRGDTQYF. The CDR3 DNA reads as TGTGCCAGCAGTTACTCGTCTGGGAGGGGAGATACGCAGTATTTT.

This clonotype was recorded a few times. The chain combines TRBV28 with TRBJ1-1, with a tentative D call TRBD1 (6 bases). The CDR3 has 15 amino acids. Germline V gene data show CDR1 as MDHEN and CDR2 as SYDVKM. Trimming removed 5 bases from V and 1 base from J, with 14 bases in between. The CDR3 here is CASSPPDSSNTEAFF. The CDR3 region has the DNA TGTGCCAGCAGTCCGCCGGACAGCTCGAACACTGAAGCTTTCTTT.

The rearrangement uses TRBV12-3 or TRBV12-4 and TRBJ2-6; perhaps D is TRBD1 or TRBD2 (6 bases each). V lost 6 bases, J lost 3 bases, and 21 bases lay in between. The CDR3 runs 18 residues. The CDR3 here is CASSSPVFGGRGANVLTF. The CDR3 region has the DNA TGTGCCAGCAGCTCCCCGGTCTTCGGGGGCCGTGGGGCCAACGTCCTGACTTTC.

The rearrangement joins TRBV20-1 to TRBJ1-1; D is undetermined. Trimming took 3 bases from V and 1 from J, leaving 21 bases between them. The CDR3 spans 17 residues. Germline V gene data show CDR1 as DFQATT and CDR2 as SNEGSKA (reference sequence). Written as DNA, the CDR3 is TGCAGTGCTAGTAGGTTTACGGGTGCTGACACGAACACTGAAGCTTTCTTT. Amino acid sequence: CSASRFTGADTNTEAFF.

This clonotype was counted only a few times. V usage is TRBV29-1 and J usage is TRBJ1-2, with D perhaps TRBD1 (5 bases). The V and J ends lost 7 bases and 3 bases respectively, with 9 bases between them. Germline V gene data show CDR1 as SQVTM and CDR2 as ANQGSEA. The CDR3 has 11 residues. DNA for the CDR3: TGCAGCGGCAGGGTGGACTATGGCTACACCTTC. This translates into CSGRVDYGYTF. Looking up the rest from reference TRBV29-1 and TRBJ1-2 gives the full variable domain: SAVISQKPSRDICQRGTSLTIQCQVDSQVTMMFWYRQQPGQSLTLIATANQGSEATYESGFVIDKFPISRPNLTFSTLTVSNMSPEDSSIYLCSGRVDYGYTFGSGTRLTVV.

This clonotype was counted at least ten times. V usage is TRBV20-1 and J usage is TRBJ2-1; D unresolved. The CDR3 has 11 amino acids. Trimming pared 3 bases from V and 4 bases from J, leaving 4 bases between. Germline V gives CDR1 DFQATT, CDR2 SNEGSKA (reference sequence). DNA of the CDR3: TGCAGTGCTAGTAGTTACAATGAGCAGTTCTTC. It is translated as CSASSYNEQFF.

This clonotype showed up many times. The chain couples TRBV7-9 to TRBJ2-5; D perhaps matches TRBD2 (5 bases). Germline CDR1 and CDR2: SEHNR and FQNEAQ (reference sequence). V lost 5 bases and J lost 1, with 11 bases in between. The CDR3 consists of 14 residues. CDR3 DNA: TGTGCCAGCAGCCCAGGACGGGGCCAAGAGACCCAGTACTTC. Amino acid sequence: CASSPGRGQETQYF.

This clonotype was recorded at least ten times. The rearrangement links TRBV21-1 to TRBJ2-5; the D call in the table, TRBD1, was not verified against the DNA. TRBV21-1 is a recognized pseudogene. This CDR3 has 15 residues. The CDR3 region is CASCPSGAGGETQYF. The CDR3 nucleotides are TGTGCCAGTTGCCCCTCGGGGGCCGGGGGAGAGACCCAGTACTTC.

V and J are TRBV5-6 and TRBJ1-5, with D possibly being TRBD1 (6 bases). The CDR3 spans 17 residues. Per the germline V gene, CDR1 is SGHDT and CDR2 is YYEEEE. With 10 bases removed from V and 3 bases from J, the gap between germline ends came to 26 bases. CDR3 coding DNA: TGTGCCGGTCCCCCCAATGGGGGGCGGAACGACAATCAGCCCCAGCATTTT. Translation: CAGPPNGGRNDNQPQHF.

This clonotype was observed many times. This sequence joins TRBV29-1 and TRBJ2-1; 11 bases are a match to TRBD2. The CDR3 spans 15 residues. The ends lost 6 bases at V and 4 bases at J; junction bases unmatched: 8. Germline V gives CDR1 SQVTM, CDR2 ANQGSEA. The DNA for the CDR3 is TGCAGCGTGGAAATAGCGGGGGGGACATACAATGAGCAGTTCTTC. This sequence encodes CSVEIAGGTYNEQFF.

The V and J genes are TRBV10-3 and TRBJ2-5; 9 positions match TRBD1. This CDR3 spans 14 amino acids. V dropped 3 bases and J dropped 5; count of bases not matched to a gene: 4. The germline V gene has CDR1 ENHRY and CDR2 SYGVKD. CDR3 protein: CAISDYRGRETQYF. CDR3 bases: TGTGCCATCAGTGACTACAGGGGGCGGGAGACCCAGTACTTC.

This clonotype was seen repeatedly, ten times or more. The chain joins TRBV20-1 to TRBJ1-4; D remains unclear. Trimming pared 4 bases from V and 0 bases from J, leaving 9 bases between. The CDR3 is 14 residues long. CDR1 DFQATT and CDR2 SNEGSKA come from the germline V gene (reference sequence). DNA of the CDR3: TGCAGTGCTACCCGGAGGGCAACTAATGAAAAACTGTTTTTT. This translates into CSATRRATNEKLFF.

In its sample, this clonotype was seen many times. V gene TRBV6-5 combines with J gene TRBJ2-2, with D possibly being TRBD1 or TRBD2 (5 bases each). Germline V gene sequence: CDR1 MNHEY, CDR2 SVGAGI. The CDR3 consists of 17 residues. Trimming cost V 5 bases and J 5 bases, with 21 bases left between them. Here the CDR3 DNA reads TGTGCCAGCAGTCCATATCCAGGGACGGTTATTACCGGGGAGCTGTTTTTT. Encoded protein: CASSPYPGTVITGELFF.

The genes are TRBV6-1 and TRBJ2-1; weak D call: TRBD1 (6 bases). Deletions cut 7 bases from V and 6 bases from J, with 10 bases between. Germline lookup yields CDR1 MNHNS and CDR2 SASEGT. The CDR3 extends over 12 amino acids. The CDR3 region is CASITGRNEQFF. In nucleotides, the CDR3 is TGTGCCAGCATCACAGGGCGCAATGAGCAGTTCTTC.

This clonotype was counted many times. This rearrangement joins TRBV12-3 or TRBV12-4 to TRBJ1-5, with a possible D match to TRBD1 (6 bases). V shed 3 bases and J shed 4 bases, with 19 bases lying between them. The length of the CDR3 is 17 residues. CDR3: CASSFVGGVFENQPQHF. In nucleotides, the CDR3 is TGTGCCAGCAGTTTCGTGGGGGGCGTTTTTGAGAATCAGCCCCAGCATTTT.